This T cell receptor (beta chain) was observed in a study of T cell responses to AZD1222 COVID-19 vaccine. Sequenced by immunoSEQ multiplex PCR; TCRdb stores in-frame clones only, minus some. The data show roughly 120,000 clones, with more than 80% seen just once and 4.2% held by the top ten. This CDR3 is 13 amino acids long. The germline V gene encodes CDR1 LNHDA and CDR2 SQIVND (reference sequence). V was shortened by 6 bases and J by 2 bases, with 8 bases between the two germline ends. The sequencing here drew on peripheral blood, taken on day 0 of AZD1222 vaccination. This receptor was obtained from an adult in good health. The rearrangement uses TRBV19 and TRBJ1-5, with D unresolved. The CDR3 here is CASRGQGNQPQHF. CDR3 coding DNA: TGTGCCAGTAGAGGGCAGGGCAATCAGCCCCAGCATTTT.